These 18 T cell receptor beta chains were all obtained from the same sample, sequenced in a study of human T cells and chemical hapten exposure. TCRdb itself ran the RACE reads through MiXCR, one entry per CDR3 protein. Here the sample spans about 94,000 distinct CDR3 sequences, 9% to 9.5% being singletons. Time point denoted: patch test 2, 6 weeks after DPC sensitization. Treatment in this sample: therapeutic diphenylcyclopropenone sensitization with weekly scalp DPC. This specimen consisted of whole blood, obtained in connection with sensitization to the hapten diphenylcyclopropenone (DPC). These receptor sequences come from a woman aged 40 to 49 with alopecia areata. Some clones in this sample may be carry-over from other donors' samples.

The CDR3 is CASRAVGGGYTF. CDR3 DNA sequence: TGTGCCAGCAGGGCCGTAGGGGGAGGCTACACCTTC. The chain combines TRBV28 with TRBJ1-2, with D maybe TRBD1 (6 bases). V was trimmed by 6 bases and J by 8 bases, leaving 13 bases between them. The CDR3 spans 12 residues. Per the germline V gene, CDR1 is MDHEN and CDR2 is SYDVKM.

This chain uses TRBV6-6 with TRBJ2-3, with D possibly matching TRBD2 (5 bases). Germline V CDR1 and CDR2: MNHNY, SVGAGI (reference sequence). Trimming left V 2 bases short and J 3 bases short, with 12 bases between. The CDR3 runs to 15 residues. CDR3 region: CASSYVGAATDTQYF. DNA for the CDR3: TGTGCCAGCAGTTACGTAGGAGCGGCTACAGATACGCAGTATTTT.

V is TRBV6-2 or TRBV6-3 and J is TRBJ2-1; no firm D call. Per the germline V gene, CDR1 is MNHEY and CDR2 is SVGEGT. This CDR3 region has 11 residues. Trimming stripped 6 bases from V and 7 bases from J, with 7 bases between. The CDR3 loop reads CASSNLNEQFF. DNA for the CDR3: TGTGCCAGCAGCAACTTGAATGAGCAGTTCTTC.

This clonotype was seen at least ten times. The chain combines TRBV7-9 with TRBJ2-4; TRBD1 matches at 9 bases. The CDR3 covers 14 residues. V lost 4 bases and J lost 6; bases outside the gene matches: 4. The germline CDR1 and CDR2 sequences are SEHNR and FQNEAQ (reference sequence). Here the CDR3 DNA reads TGTGCCAGCAGCTACAGGGGGCTGGGAAACATTCAGTACTTC. Protein sequence: CASSYRGLGNIQYF.

This clonotype was recorded a few times. The rearrangement uses TRBV6-1 and TRBJ1-1; TRBD1 aligns across 9 bases. The CDR3 extends over 13 amino acids. Germline V gives CDR1 MNHNS, CDR2 SASEGT. V lost 6 bases and J lost 8; bases outside the gene matches: 7. CDR3 sequence: CASRKLTGGEAFF. The CDR3 DNA follows: TGTGCCAGCAGGAAACTTACAGGGGGCGAAGCTTTCTTT.

This clonotype was seen many times. This sequence joins TRBV11-3 and TRBJ2-1; the match to TRBD2 covers 10 bases. Germline lookup yields CDR1 SGHNT and CDR2 YENEEA. V was clipped by 1 base and J by 7 bases; unmatched bases: 13. The CDR3 extends over 18 amino acids. CDR3 in DNA: TGTGCCAGCAGCTTAGGACTAGCGGGTGTGTCAGATGCGAATGAGCAGTTCTTC. It encodes CASSLGLAGVSDANEQFF.

V is TRBV11-2 and J is TRBJ2-5; no clear D. Trimming shortened V by 5 bases and J by 7 bases, and 17 bases separated the two germline ends. Germline V gene data show CDR1 as SGHAT and CDR2 as FQNNGV. This CDR3 has 14 amino acids. This CDR3 reads CASSGIERRVTQYF. The CDR3 DNA sequence: TGTGCCAGCAGCGGGATTGAACGCCGAGTGACCCAGTACTTC.

In this sample, this clonotype turned up a few times. The CDR3 sequence: CASSLRGSTEAFF. Here the CDR3 DNA reads TGTGCCAGCAGTTTACGCGGGAGCACTGAAGCTTTCTTT. The chain couples TRBV27 to TRBJ1-1; D gene ambiguous. From germline, CDR1 is MNHEY and CDR2 SMNVEV (reference sequence). The CDR3 has 13 amino acids. Trimming stripped 2 bases from V and 4 bases from J, with 8 bases between.

This rearrangement joins TRBV3-1 to TRBJ2-7; D is unresolved. The CDR3 contains 13 residues. V lost 1 base and J 4 bases, leaving 8 bases between the germline ends. Germline loops: CDR1 LGHDT, CDR2 YNNKEL (reference sequence). In DNA form, the CDR3 reads TGTGCCAGCAGCCAAGTCGGGCAATACGAGCAGTACTTC. Translated, it gives CASSQVGQYEQYF.

The chain uses TRBV29-1 and TRBJ2-1, with D uncertain. V was cut by 4 bases and J by 8 bases, with 9 bases left in between. This CDR3 has 11 residues. CDR1 is SQVTM, CDR2 ANQGSEA, per germline. The CDR3 sequence is CSVGHWYEQFF. DNA of the CDR3: TGCAGCGTTGGACACTGGTATGAGCAGTTCTTC.

This clonotype was picked up a small number of times. V is TRBV18 and J is TRBJ2-7; D gene ambiguous. Trimming removed 3 bases from V and 1 base from J, with 10 bases in between. The germline CDR1 and CDR2 sequences are KGHSH and LQKENI. This CDR3 spans 14 amino acids. Here the CDR3 reads CASSPPGVSYEQYF. The CDR3 DNA follows: TGTGCCAGCTCACCCCCGGGCGTTTCCTACGAGCAGTACTTC.

The sample holds a few counts of this clonotype. This chain joins TRBV23-1 and TRBJ2-2, with no clear D. TRBV23-1 carries the ORF label, with uncertain function. Trimming left V 0 bases short and J 5 bases short, with 10 bases between. This CDR3 is built from 15 residues. The CDR3 region has the DNA TGCGCCAGCAGTCAATCACGGCCAGCGACCGGGGAGCTGTTTTTT. Residues: CASSQSRPATGELFF.

This clonotype was seen a few times. The chain recombines TRBV28 with TRBJ1-3, with D possibly TRBD1 on 6 matching bases. This CDR3 spans 15 amino acids. The germline gives CDR1 MDHEN, CDR2 SYDVKM. V gave up 2 bases and J gave up 0 bases, with 8 bases separating them. CDR3 region: CASSLRGASGNTIYF. The CDR3 DNA is TGTGCCAGCAGTTTAAGGGGGGCCTCTGGAAACACCATATATTTT.

This clonotype has a count of ten or more. This rearrangement joins TRBV25-1 to TRBJ2-2; 12 bases agree with TRBD1. The CDR3 has 18 amino acids. V lost 4 bases to trimming and J lost 4 bases; unmatched junction nucleotides: 10. The V gene's germline CDR1 is MGHDK and CDR2 SYGVNS. CDR3 DNA: TGTGCCAGCAGTGGCCCGGGACAGGGGGCGCGTGGCACCGGGGAGCTGTTTTTT. Amino acid sequence: CASSGPGQGARGTGELFF. Based on the CDR3 plus reference TRBV25-1 and TRBJ2-2, the full variable domain is EADIYQTPRYLVIGTGKKITLECSQTMGHDKMYWYQQDPGMELHLIHYSYGVNSTEKGDLSSESTVSRIRTEHFPLTLESARPSHTSQYLCASSGPGQGARGTGELFFGEGSRLTVL.

This clonotype was observed at least ten times. The gene calls are TRBV30 and TRBJ1-2; TRBD1 is a possible D gene (6 bases). CDR3 length: 14 amino acids. V was shortened by 3 bases and J by 0 bases, with 11 bases between the two germline ends. The germline V gene encodes CDR1 GTSNPN and CDR2 SVGIG (reference sequence). This CDR3 is CAWRGQGPNYGYTF. The DNA of the CDR3 is TGTGCCTGGAGGGGGCAGGGGCCTAACTATGGCTACACCTTC.

The chain combines TRBV2 with TRBJ2-3; the match to TRBD1 covers 11 bases. The germline gives CDR1 SNHLY, CDR2 FYNNEI. CDR3 size: 15 residues. Unmatched junction bases numbered 6, after V lost 6 bases and J lost 4 bases. The CDR3 DNA reads TGTGCCAGCAGCGCCCAGGGACAGGGGGCAGATACGCAGTATTTT. It yields the protein CASSAQGQGADTQYF.

This clonotype occurred a few times. This chain joins TRBV5-1 and TRBJ1-6; the D gene is possibly TRBD1 (6 bases). The CDR3 contains 15 residues. Germline CDR1 SGHRS, CDR2 YFSETQ. Trimming stripped 3 bases from V and 2 bases from J, with 9 bases between. The CDR3 DNA sequence: TGCGCCAGCAGCTCACAGGGCCCCTATAATTCACCCCTCCACTTT. Amino acid sequence: CASSSQGPYNSPLHF.

The chain employs TRBV4-2 and TRBJ2-7; 14 nucleotides align to TRBD2. Per the germline V gene, CDR1 is LGHNA and CDR2 is YNFKEQ. Trimming removed 0 bases from V and 6 bases from J; junction bases left unmatched: 10. This CDR3 region has 18 residues. CDR3: CASSQDSLGLAGGAEQYF. The CDR3 DNA reads as TGTGCCAGCAGCCAAGATTCCCTTGGACTAGCGGGAGGAGCCGAGCAGTACTTC.